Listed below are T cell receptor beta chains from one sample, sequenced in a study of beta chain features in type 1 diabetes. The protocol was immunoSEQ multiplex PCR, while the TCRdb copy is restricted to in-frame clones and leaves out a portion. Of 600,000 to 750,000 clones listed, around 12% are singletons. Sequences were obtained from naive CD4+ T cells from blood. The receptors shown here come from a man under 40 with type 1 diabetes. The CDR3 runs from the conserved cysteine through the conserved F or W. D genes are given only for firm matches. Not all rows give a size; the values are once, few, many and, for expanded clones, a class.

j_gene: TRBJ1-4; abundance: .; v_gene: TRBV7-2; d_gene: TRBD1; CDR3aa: CASSPSPGTGGEKLFF; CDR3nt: TGTGCCAGCAGCCCTAGCCCCGGGACAGGGGGTGAAAAACTGTTTTTT
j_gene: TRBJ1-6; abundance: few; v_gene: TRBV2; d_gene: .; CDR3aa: CASRGRSSYNSPLHF; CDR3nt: TGTGCCAGCAGGGGCAGGAGCTCCTATAATTCACCCCTCCACTTT
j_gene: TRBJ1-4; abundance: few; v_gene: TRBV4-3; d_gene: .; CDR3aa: CASSQGVLREREKLFF; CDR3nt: TGCGCCAGCAGCCAAGGGGTTCTCAGGGAGAGGGAAAAACTGTTTTTT
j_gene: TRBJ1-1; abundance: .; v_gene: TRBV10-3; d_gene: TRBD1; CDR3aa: CAISGATGRDTEAFF; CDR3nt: TGTGCCATCAGTGGGGCGACAGGGAGGGACACTGAAGCTTTCTTT
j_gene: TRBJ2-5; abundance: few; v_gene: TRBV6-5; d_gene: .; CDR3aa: CAAHRAGETQYF; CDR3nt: TGTGCGGCGCACCGGGCCGGGGAGACCCAGTACTTC
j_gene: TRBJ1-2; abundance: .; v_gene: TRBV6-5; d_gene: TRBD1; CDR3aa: CASSGDRRNYGYTF; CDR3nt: TGTGCCAGCAGTGGGGACAGGCGGAACTATGGCTACACCTTC
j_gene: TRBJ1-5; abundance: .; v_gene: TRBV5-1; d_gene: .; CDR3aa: CASSSAGEVNQPQHF; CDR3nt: TGCGCCAGCAGCTCTGCGGGGGAAGTCAATCAGCCCCAGCATTTT
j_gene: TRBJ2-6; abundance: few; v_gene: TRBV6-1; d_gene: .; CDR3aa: CASSEGAHPGANVLTF; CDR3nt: TGTGCCAGCAGTGAAGGGGCGCACCCTGGGGCCAACGTCCTGACTTTC
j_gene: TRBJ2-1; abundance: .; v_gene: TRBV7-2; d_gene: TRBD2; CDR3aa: CASSLALSSGGAGNEQFF; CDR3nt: TGTGCCAGCAGCTTAGCGCTCTCTAGCGGGGGGGCTGGGAATGAGCAGTTCTTC
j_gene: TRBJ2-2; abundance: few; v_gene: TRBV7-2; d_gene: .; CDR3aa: CASGRTANTGELFF; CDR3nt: TGTGCCAGCGGTCGGACTGCAAACACCGGGGAGCTGTTTTTT
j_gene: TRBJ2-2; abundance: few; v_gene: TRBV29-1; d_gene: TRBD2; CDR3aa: CSASKGTSAGELFF; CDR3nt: TGCAGCGCATCTAAAGGGACTAGTGCCGGGGAGCTGTTTTTT
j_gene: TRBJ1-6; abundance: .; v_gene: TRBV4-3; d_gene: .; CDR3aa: CASSQGGAYNSPLHF; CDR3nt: TGCGCCAGCAGCCAAGGGGGGGCGTACAATTCACCCCTCCACTTT
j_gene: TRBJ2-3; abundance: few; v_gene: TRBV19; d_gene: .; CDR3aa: CASSTPSGGDTQYF; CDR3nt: TGTGCCAGTAGTACGCCCTCCGGGGGAGATACGCAGTATTTT
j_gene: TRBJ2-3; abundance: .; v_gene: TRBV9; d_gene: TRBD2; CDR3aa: CASSVQVAGERTDTQYF; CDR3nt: TGTGCCAGCAGCGTTCAGGTAGCGGGGGAACGCACAGATACGCAGTATTTT
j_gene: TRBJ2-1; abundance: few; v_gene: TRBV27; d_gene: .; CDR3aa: CASSSSKGSRISFNEQFF; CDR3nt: TGTGCCAGCAGTTCGAGTAAAGGGTCTCGCATTTCCTTCAATGAGCAGTTCTTC
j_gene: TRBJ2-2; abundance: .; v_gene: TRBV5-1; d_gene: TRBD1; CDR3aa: CASSFTGVKIGELFF; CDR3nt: TGCGCCAGCAGCTTCACAGGGGTAAAAATCGGGGAGCTGTTTTTT
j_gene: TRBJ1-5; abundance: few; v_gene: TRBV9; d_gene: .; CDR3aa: CASSVAEGSNQPQHF; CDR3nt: TGTGCCAGCAGCGTAGCTGAAGGGAGCAATCAGCCCCAGCATTTT
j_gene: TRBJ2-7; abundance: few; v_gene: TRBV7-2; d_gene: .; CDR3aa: CASSRDRYEQYF; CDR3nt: TGTGCCAGCAGCCGGGACCGCTACGAGCAGTACTTC
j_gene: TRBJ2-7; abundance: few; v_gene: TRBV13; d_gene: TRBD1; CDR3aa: CASSSRQGSYEQYF; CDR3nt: TGTGCCAGCAGCTCCCGACAGGGCTCCTACGAGCAGTACTTC
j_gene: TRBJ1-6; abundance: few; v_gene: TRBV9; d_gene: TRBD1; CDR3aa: CASSVLPGTGNSPLHF; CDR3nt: TGTGCCAGCAGCGTGTTACCGGGGACAGGAAATTCACCCCTCCACTTT
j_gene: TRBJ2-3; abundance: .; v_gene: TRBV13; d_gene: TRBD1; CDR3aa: CASSLGRATGDTQYF; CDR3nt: TGTGCCAGCAGCTTAGGCCGAGCGACAGGGGATACGCAGTATTTT
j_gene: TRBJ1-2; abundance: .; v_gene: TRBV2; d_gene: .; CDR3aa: CASISYGYTF; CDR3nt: TGTGCCAGCATCAGCTATGGCTACACCTTC
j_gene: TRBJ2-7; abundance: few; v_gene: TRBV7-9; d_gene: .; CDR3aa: CASTQGGGLSYEQYF; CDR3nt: TGTGCCAGCACCCAAGGGGGGGGCCTCTCCTACGAGCAGTACTTC
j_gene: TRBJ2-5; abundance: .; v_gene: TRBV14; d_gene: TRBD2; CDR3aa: CASSQGTSTTGTQYF; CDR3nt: TGTGCCAGCAGCCAAGGGACTAGTACCACCGGGACCCAGTACTTC
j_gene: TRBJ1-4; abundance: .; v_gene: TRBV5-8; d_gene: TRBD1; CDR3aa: CASSSGTVNEKLFF; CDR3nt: TGTGCCAGCAGCTCCGGGACAGTAAATGAAAAACTGTTTTTT
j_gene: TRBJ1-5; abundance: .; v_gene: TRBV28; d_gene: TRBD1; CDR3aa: CASSYRDRNQPQHF; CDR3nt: TGTGCCAGCAGTTACCGGGACAGAAATCAGCCCCAGCATTTT
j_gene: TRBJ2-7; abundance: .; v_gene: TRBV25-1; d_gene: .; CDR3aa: CASSRDIWYF; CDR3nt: TGTGCCAGCAGCCGGGACATCTGGTACTTC
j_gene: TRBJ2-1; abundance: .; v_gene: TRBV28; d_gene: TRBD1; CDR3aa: CASSSDRVYNEQFF; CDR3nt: TGTGCCAGCAGCTCGGACAGGGTCTACAATGAGCAGTTCTTC
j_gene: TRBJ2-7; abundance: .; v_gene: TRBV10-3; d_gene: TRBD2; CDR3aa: CAISRTSGGEYEQYF; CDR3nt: TGTGCCATCAGCAGGACTAGCGGGGGAGAATACGAGCAGTACTTC
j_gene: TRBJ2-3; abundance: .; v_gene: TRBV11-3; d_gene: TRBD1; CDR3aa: CASSFSGTVADTQYF; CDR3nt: TGTGCCAGCAGCTTTTCCGGGACAGTAGCAGATACGCAGTATTTT
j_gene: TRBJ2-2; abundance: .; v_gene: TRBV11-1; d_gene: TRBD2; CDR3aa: CASSLKRLASLGELFF; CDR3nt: TGTGCCAGCAGCTTAAAACGACTAGCGAGCCTCGGGGAGCTGTTTTTT
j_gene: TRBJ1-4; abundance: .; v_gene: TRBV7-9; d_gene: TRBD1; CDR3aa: CASSPTGNEKLFF; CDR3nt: TGTGCCAGCAGCCCGACAGGGAATGAAAAACTGTTTTTT
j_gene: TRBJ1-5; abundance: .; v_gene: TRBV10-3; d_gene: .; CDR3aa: CAIRDSVSSNQPQHF; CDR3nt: TGTGCCATCAGGGACTCTGTAAGCAGCAATCAGCCCCAGCATTTT
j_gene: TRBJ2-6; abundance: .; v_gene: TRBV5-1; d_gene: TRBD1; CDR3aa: CASSRGQFPSSGANVLTF; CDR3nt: TGCGCCAGCAGCCGGGGACAGTTCCCTTCCTCTGGGGCCAACGTCCTGACTTTC
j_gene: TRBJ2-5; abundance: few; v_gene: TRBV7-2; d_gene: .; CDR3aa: CASSSALLGPAQETQYF; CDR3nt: TGTGCCAGCAGCTCAGCGCTGTTAGGTCCGGCCCAAGAGACCCAGTACTTC
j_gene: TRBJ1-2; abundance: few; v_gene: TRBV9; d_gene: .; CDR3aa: CASSVAPPGANYGYTF; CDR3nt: TGTGCCAGCAGCGTGGCCCCCCCAGGGGCTAACTATGGCTACACCTTC
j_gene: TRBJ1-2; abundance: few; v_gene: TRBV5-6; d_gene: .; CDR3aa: CASSLARLGRDGYGYTF; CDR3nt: TGTGCCAGCAGCTTGGCACGACTGGGCAGGGACGGCTATGGCTACACCTTC
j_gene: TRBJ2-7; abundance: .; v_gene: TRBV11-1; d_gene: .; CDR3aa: CASSLSEAGREYEQYF; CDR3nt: TGTGCCAGCAGCCTCTCCGAGGCAGGACGAGAATACGAGCAGTACTTC
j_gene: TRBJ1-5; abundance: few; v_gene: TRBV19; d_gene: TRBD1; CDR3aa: CASSGTGDGQPQHF; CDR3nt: TGTGCCAGTAGTGGGACAGGGGACGGTCAGCCCCAGCATTTT